A single sample gave rise to the 20 T cell receptor beta chains below, sequenced in a study of blood T cell repertoires in COVID-19. Method: immunoSEQ multiplex PCR; TCRdb's copy keeps in-frame clones and lacks some. This repertoire shows about 230,000 clones, about nine tenths found once; its top ten account for about 9.9%. The specimen was peripheral blood. The receptors here all came from a man aged 45-65 years with COVID-19, enrolled during active disease.

The genes are TRBV6-6 and TRBJ2-1; TRBD1 agrees at 9 bases. The CDR3 length is 15 residues. Germline values: CDR1 MNHNY, CDR2 SVGAGI (reference sequence). Trimming at V came to 6 bases and at J to 0 bases, leaving 3 bases not matched to a gene. The CDR3 reads CASRSTGGSYNEQFF. The CDR3 coding sequence is TGTGCCAGCAGATCGACAGGGGGCTCCTACAATGAGCAGTTCTTC.

The rearrangement links TRBV18 to TRBJ1-2, with 10 positions matching TRBD1. The CDR3 sequence is 15 residues long. The V segment lost 4 bases and the J segment 4 bases; nucleotides outside the gene matches: 6. Germline assignment: CDR1 KGHSH and CDR2 LQKENI. CDR3 coding DNA: TGTGCCAGCTCACGGCAGGACAGGGGGGGCTATGGCTACACCTTC. The encoded protein is CASSRQDRGGYGYTF.

This clone was counted a few times. At the DNA level, this CDR3 is encoded by other sequences in the same sample as well. The chain has TRBV30 and TRBJ2-7, with TRBD1 identical over 7 bases. The germline CDR1 and CDR2 sequences are GTSNPN and SVGIG (reference sequence). The CDR3 sequence is 13 residues long. V lost 2 bases to trimming and J lost 2 bases; unmatched junction nucleotides: 3. CDR3 loop: CAWSRQGPYEQYF. In nucleotides, the CDR3 is TGTGCCTGGAGTCGACAGGGACCCTACGAGCAGTACTTC.

This chain joins TRBV5-1 and TRBJ1-1, with unresolved D. V lost 0 bases, J lost 3 bases, and 6 bases lay in between. The germline gives CDR1 SGHRS, CDR2 YFSETQ. This CDR3 has 13 amino acids. CDR3 nucleotides: TGCGCCAGCAGCTTGGTTGAGGACACTGAAGCTTTCTTT. It is translated as CASSLVEDTEAFF.

The CDR3 here is CATQTPGTGELFF. CDR3 bases: TGTGCCACCCAAACCCCCGGGACCGGGGAGCTGTTTTTT. The gene calls are TRBV24-1 and TRBJ2-2; unclear D gene. V was clipped by 9 bases and J by 5 bases, with 12 bases between them. The CDR3 runs 13 residues. Germline loops: CDR1 KGHDR, CDR2 SFDVKD.

This sequence joins TRBV5-5 and TRBJ1-4; 9 bases are shared with TRBD1. V was clipped by 3 bases and J by 8 bases; unmatched bases: 8. The CDR3 is 15 amino acids. Germline CDR1 SGHKS, CDR2 YYEKEE (reference sequence). The CDR3 reads CASSYRTGEGEKLFF. The DNA for the CDR3 is TGTGCCAGCAGCTACCGGACAGGGGAAGGAGAAAAACTGTTTTTT.

This chain joins TRBV11-1 and TRBJ1-5, with D perhaps TRBD1 (5 bases). Germline V lookup: CDR1 SGHAT, CDR2 FQDESV (reference sequence). Trimming cost V 4 bases and J 2 bases, with 12 bases left between them. The CDR3 covers 15 residues. The CDR3 spells CASSSGLGGNQPQHF. The CDR3 DNA reads as TGTGCCAGCAGCTCAGGGCTTGGTGGCAATCAGCCCCAGCATTTT.

V usage is TRBV14 and J usage is TRBJ1-2, with TRBD1 as a possible D gene (5 bases). The CDR3 extends over 15 amino acids. Looked up from germline, CDR1 is SGHDN and CDR2 is FVKESK. Between the trimmed V and J ends, which lost 1 base and 9 bases, there was a span of 18 bases. This CDR3 is CASSQGKGDSFRYTF. CDR3 nucleotide sequence: TGTGCCAGCAGCCAAGGAAAAGGGGACTCATTCCGCTACACCTTC.

The chain uses TRBV11-1 and TRBJ2-5; D may be TRBD2 (5 bases). The CDR3 contains 15 residues. The germline CDR1 and CDR2 sequences are SGHAT and FQDESV (reference sequence). Trimming took 6 bases from V and 2 from J, leaving 16 bases between them. CDR3 sequence reads: CASRRSRDPQETQYF. CDR3 bases: TGTGCCAGCAGGCGGAGTCGGGATCCGCAAGAGACCCAGTACTTC.

The rearrangement joins TRBV4-2 to TRBJ2-6; the D gene is possibly TRBD2 (6 bases). Germline CDR1 reads LGHNA; CDR2 reads YNFKEQ. This CDR3 is built from 17 residues. The V end lost 3 bases, the J end lost 0 bases, and 12 bases lay between the germline ends. This CDR3 is CASSQWDWASGANVLTF. CDR3 bases: TGTGCCAGCAGCCAGTGGGACTGGGCCTCTGGGGCCAACGTCCTGACTTTC.

This chain joins TRBV7-8 and TRBJ2-7, with 7 bases aligning to TRBD2. In germline, CDR1 is SGHVS, CDR2 FQNEAQ. There are 13 residues in the CDR3. V shed 5 bases, J shed 3 bases, and the junction held 4 bases outside the gene matches. The CDR3 DNA is TGTGCCAGCAGCCCGCCGGGGGGCTACGAGCAGTACTTC. This sequence encodes CASSPPGGYEQYF.

The chain combines TRBV7-9 with TRBJ1-2; 9 bases agree with TRBD1. CDR3 length: 13 amino acids. CDR1 is SEHNR and CDR2 is FQNEAQ in the germline V gene (reference sequence). Unmatched junction bases numbered 3, after V lost 5 bases and J lost 5 bases. The DNA of the CDR3 is TGTGCCAGCAGCACCGGGACAGGGTATGGCTACACCTTC. Translation: CASSTGTGYGYTF.

The J gene is TRBJ2-3, the V gene TRBV3-1 (or the pseudogene TRBV3-2); 8 bases are shared with TRBD2. Germline V lookup: CDR1 LGHDT, CDR2 YNNKEL (reference sequence). This CDR3 comprises 15 residues. V lost 4 bases to trimming and J lost 2 bases; unmatched junction nucleotides: 5. The CDR3: CASSPGGTPTDTQYF. CDR3 in DNA: TGTGCCAGCAGCCCGGGGGGGACGCCCACAGATACGCAGTATTTT.

The V and J genes are TRBV2 and TRBJ1-3; 7 nucleotides align to TRBD1. Germline V gene data show CDR1 as SNHLY and CDR2 as FYNNEI. The CDR3 has 16 residues. The V and J ends lost 3 bases and 0 bases, in that order; junction bases with no gene match: 5. Written as DNA, the CDR3 is TGTGCCAGCAGTGAGACAGGGATTCTCTCTGGAAACACCATATATTTT. As protein: CASSETGILSGNTIYF.

This sequence joins TRBV4-3 and TRBJ2-1; 7 positions match TRBD1. This CDR3 contains 18 residues. V dropped 1 base and J dropped 5; count of bases not matched to a gene: 14. CDR1 and CDR2 (germline): LGHNA, YSLEER. The CDR3, as DNA: TGCGCCAGCAGCCAAGCCGCCGGACAGGCAGGGTTGGACAATGAGCAGTTCTTC. Translation gives CASSQAAGQAGLDNEQFF.

V is TRBV6-5 and J is TRBJ2-1; 11 bases match TRBD1. The CDR3 extends over 14 amino acids. Germline CDR1 MNHEY, CDR2 SVGAGI. Trimming at V came to 4 bases and at J to 8 bases, leaving 4 bases not matched to a gene. The CDR3 nucleotides are TGTGCCAGCAGTTTCCGGACAGGGGGCGATGAGCAGTTCTTC. This translates into CASSFRTGGDEQFF.

V gene TRBV15 combines with J gene TRBJ1-2; D not resolved. CDR1 LNHNV and CDR2 YYDKDF come from the germline V gene (reference sequence). The CDR3 loop spans 15 amino acids. Trimming pared 1 base from V and 4 bases from J, leaving 13 bases between. Here the CDR3 DNA reads TGTGCCACCAGCAGAGTTGGGAGGTCCGGCTATGGCTACACCTTC. It translates to CATSRVGRSGYGYTF. The full variable domain, with the rest looked up from reference TRBV15 and TRBJ1-2, is DAMVIQNPRYQVTQFGKPVTLSCSQTLNHNVMYWYQQKSSQAPKLLFHYYDKDFNNEADTPDNFQSRRPNTSFCFLDIRSPGLGDTAMYLCATSRVGRSGYGYTFGSGTRLTVV.

This chain uses TRBV27 with TRBJ1-2, with D uncertain. The V end lost 2 bases, the J end lost 1 base, and 5 bases lay between the germline ends. CDR1 and CDR2 (germline): MNHEY, SMNVEV (reference sequence). This CDR3 region has 13 residues. CDR3 DNA sequence: TGTGCCAGCAGTTTAGCGGTTAACTATGGCTACACCTTC. Translation: CASSLAVNYGYTF.

Written as DNA, the CDR3 is TGTGCCAGCAGGCCACAGGGTACGGGTCAGCCCCAGCATTTT. It encodes CASRPQGTGQPQHF. V gene TRBV25-1 combines with J gene TRBJ1-5; TRBD1 is a possible D gene (6 bases). The CDR3 has 14 amino acids. Germline CDR1 reads MGHDK; CDR2 reads SYGVNS. V gave up 6 bases and J gave up 6 bases, with 15 bases separating them.

The chain uses TRBV2 and TRBJ2-1, with TRBD2 matching over 7 bases. Trimming took 6 bases from V and 5 from J; bases not matched to a gene: 13. CDR1 SNHLY and CDR2 FYNNEI come from the germline V gene. This CDR3 comprises 16 residues. The CDR3 reads CASSRTSASGDNEQFF. CDR3 nucleotides: TGTGCCAGCAGCAGAACGTCGGCTAGCGGAGACAATGAGCAGTTCTTC.